This T cell receptor (beta chain) was captured by sequencing in a study of molecular identifiers for immune sequencing clone quantification (dated by TCRdb to between 2017 and 2018). Turning to the overall study: For a replicate experiment, the RNA from either approximately 20,000 or 100,000 naive CD8 T cells was divided into five aliquots, and four of those aliquots went on to sequencing. CD8 T cells were used in a methods study to benchmark molecular-identifier clustering-based TCR repertoire sequencing (MIDCIRS) and TCR RNA copy counting. General conclusions and limits of the study: About three recovered TCR RNA copies per cell were obtained by modeling, versus around 9.8 by digital PCR, implying a capture efficiency of 25% to 30%. In CMV-specific effector cells, over 97% of molecules were held by clones above 20 RNA copies, whereas under 1% of molecules were held by such clones in naive cells. Highly expanded clone sizes could be underestimated because identical TCR molecules may share a barcode. When barcode sub-clustering was left out, chimeric consensus sequences inflated TCR diversity, with chimeras reaching as high as 47%. Spiked-in Jurkat TCR RNA equivalent to a single cell was reported to be detectable even among 800,000 to 1,000,000 naive CD8 T cells. Spiked-in Jurkat TCR RNA (approximately eleven copies' worth), which is not part of the donor repertoire, was contained in the naive libraries.

Naive CD8 T cell libraries were made from 20,000 to 1,000,000 sorted cells using 10%, 30% or 50% of purified RNA. Naive CD8 T cells, defined as CD8+CD4-CCR7+CD45RA+, were FACS-sorted into RLT Plus buffer on a BD FACSAria II. Detection sensitivity was tested by spiking Jurkat RNA equal to roughly ten TCR copies' worth into samples containing 20,000-1,000,000 naive CD8 T cells. Enrichment of CD8 T cells was done with RosetteSep CD8+ T Cell Enrichment Cocktail plus Ficoll-Paque, and ACK red cell lysis came afterward. Looking up the germline V gene yields CDR1 MGHRA and CDR2 YSYEKL. Deletion took 0 bases off V and 1 base off J, with a span of 10 bases between the germline ends. Taken from cysteine to phenylalanine, the CDR3 has 15 residues. The CDR3 DNA has 45 bases and is translated from base 1. This clonotype was seen a handful of times. This receptor's antigen is unknown. The sample holds no much larger clone one base away, and base qualities are not on file.

The receptor library was made with PCR. This sample was sequenced with an Illumina HiSeq 4000. Bulk TCR libraries were prepared as previously described, using TCR primers listed in Table S5. The Qiagen AllPrep DNA/RNA kit was used to purify total RNA. Before any analysis, reads coming from multiple sequencing runs of the same library were combined into one pool. On the study's bioinformatics: Only reads with exact TCR constant sequence were kept, trimmed to 150 nt, and grouped by their 12-nt molecular barcodes. Within each barcode group, reads were sub-clustered at a 15% Levenshtein threshold, and quality-weighted consensus sequences were built per RNA molecule. Non-functional sequences were excluded, and lower-count sequences lying one edit away from another sequence were also excluded. Barcode sub-clusters with fewer than 20% of the maximum read count were removed, based on fitting two negative binomial distributions. TCRdb applied fastp at Q25 and MiXCR to the public reads, then kept only in-frame beta chains. Entries are consolidated by CDR3 protein sequence, retaining the most common genes and DNA. Clone size and V and J calls follow TCRdb, not the original study. The sample includes 400,000 to 600,000 distinct CDR3 sequences, with about 21% observed a single time. The ten largest account for about 0.78% of the sample.

Sequencing was done on a sample of naive CD8+ T cells from blood, with Jurkat cell RNA spiked in. The sample's cell subset or site label is to be understood as: FACS-sorted CD8+CD4-CCR7+CD45RA+ naive T cells. The V gene is TRBV4-1 and the J gene is TRBJ2-7, with no confidently assigned D gene. This clonotype originated in a human donor in good health. Some libraries in this study had Jurkat cell RNA spiked in. The sequenced DNA is TGCGCCAGCAGCCAAGACAAGGCAGCTTCCTACGAGCAGTACTTC. It is translated as CASSQDKAASYEQYF.